One T cell receptor beta chain is described in this entry. What it recognizes is unknown. The sample is drawn from a study of shared clonotypes between healthy human individuals. Study-wide findings and caveats: Clonotypes that were shared across a few donors made up roughly 5% of naive CD4 clonotypes.

Naive CD8 cells lacked CD45RO and underwent positive selection for CCR7, leaving out terminally differentiated effector memory CD45RA+ cells. Sequencing used immunoSEQ multiplex PCR; TCRdb keeps in-frame clones, though not all of them. The sample has about 2,200,000 clones; approximately 94% are singletons. Sequencing was done on a sample of naive CD8+ T cells from PBMCs. This sequence originates from a man younger than 30 in good health. Some clones in this sample may be carry-over from other donors' samples.

The CDR3 DNA reads as TGTGCCAGCACCCTAGGCGTTTCCTACAATGAGCAGTTCTTC. Translation gives CASTLGVSYNEQFF. The chain couples TRBV11-2 to TRBJ2-1; no definite D call. V lost 7 bases and J 1 base, leaving 11 bases between the germline ends. The CDR3 contains 14 residues. Germline-derived CDR1 and CDR2 are SGHAT and FQNNGV.